The 3 T cell receptor beta chains below come from one sample, sequenced in a study of blood T cell repertoires in COVID-19. The method was immunoSEQ multiplex PCR; TCRdb's version includes in-frame clones alone and lacks a portion of them. The sample lists approximately 260,000 clones; 82% were seen once. The sequencing input was peripheral blood. These receptors all come from a woman aged 55-70 years with active or convalescent COVID-19.

This clone turned up a few times. The chain joins TRBV3-1 (or the pseudogene TRBV3-2) to TRBJ1-2, with D unresolved. The V gene's germline CDR1 is LGHDT and CDR2 YNNKEL (reference sequence). With 0 bases removed from V and 2 bases from J, the gap between germline ends came to 10 bases. This CDR3 is built from 15 residues. The CDR3 sequence: CASSQDLTGNYGYTF. The DNA for the CDR3 is TGTGCCAGCAGCCAAGATTTGACGGGAAACTATGGCTACACCTTC.

This clone occurred a few times. This rearrangement joins TRBV19 to TRBJ2-7; 11 bases are shared with TRBD1. Germline V lookup: CDR1 LNHDA, CDR2 SQIVND (reference sequence). V was pared by 4 bases and J by 4 bases, with 3 bases of the junction left unmatched. The CDR3 totals 14 residues. CDR3 loop: CASSTGDRGYEQYF. The CDR3 DNA follows: TGTGCCAGTAGTACCGGGGACAGGGGGTACGAGCAGTACTTC. The variable domain in full, completed from reference TRBV19 and TRBJ2-7, reads DGGITQSPKYLFRKEGQNVTLSCEQNLNHDAMYWYRQDPGQGLRLIYYSQIVNDFQKGDIAEGYSVSREKKESFPLTVTSAQKNPTAFYLCASSTGDRGYEQYFGPGTRLTVT.

V gene TRBV10-1 combines with J gene TRBJ2-1, with TRBD2 matching 14 bases. The CDR3 loop spans 18 amino acids. The germline V gene encodes CDR1 WNHNN and CDR2 SYGVQD (reference sequence). V lost 3 bases, J lost 5 bases, and 9 bases stayed unmatched. CDR3 protein: CASSERLAGGLRDNEQFF. In nucleotides, the CDR3 is TGCGCCAGCAGTGAAAGACTAGCGGGGGGGCTTAGGGACAATGAGCAGTTCTTC.